The rows below give T cell receptor beta chains drawn from one sample of a study of T cell responses to AZD1222 COVID-19 vaccine. Sequenced by immunoSEQ multiplex PCR; TCRdb stores in-frame clones only, minus some. The profile shows around 270,000 clones, approximately 94% of them singletons. Sample: peripheral blood, taken 28 days after the second AZD1222 dose. The receptors were gathered from an adult who received the AZD1222 COVID-19 vaccine. The CDR3 runs from the conserved cysteine through the conserved F or W. The D gene is left open where the match is weak. Rows give clone size only sometimes, using once, few, many, or a class for an expanded clone.

J: TRBJ2-7
D: TRBD2
V: TRBV4-1
size: -
DNA: TGCGCCAGCAGCCGGACGTTCGGGACTAGCGACTCCTACGAGCAGTACTTC
CDR3: CASSRTFGTSDSYEQYF

J: TRBJ1-5
D: TRBD1
V: TRBV19
size: -
DNA: TGTGCCAGTAGAGTCGGACAGGGAGGTAATCAGCCCCAGCATTTT
CDR3: CASRVGQGGNQPQHF

J: TRBJ1-6
D: TRBD1
V: TRBV7-9
size: -
DNA: TGTGCCAGCAGCCTGGGGACAGGGGATAGATCACCCCTCCACTTT
CDR3: CASSLGTGDRSPLHF

J: TRBJ1-4
D: -
V: TRBV29-1
size: once
DNA: TGCAGCGTTGGGGGCAGGGCCGGGGAAAAACTGTTTTTT
CDR3: CSVGGRAGEKLFF

J: TRBJ1-5
D: -
V: TRBV6-5
size: once
DNA: TGTGCCAGCAGTGACTCGGGGGGCTGGCAGCCCCAGCATTTT
CDR3: CASSDSGGWQPQHF

J: TRBJ1-1
D: TRBD1
V: TRBV19
size: -
DNA: TGTGCCAGTAGTACACGACCGGGACAGGGGAACACTGAAGCTTTCTTT
CDR3: CASSTRPGQGNTEAFF

J: TRBJ1-6
D: -
V: TRBV9
size: -
DNA: TGTGCCAGCAGCGTAGCTGCAGGAACCCATTCACCCCTCCACTTT
CDR3: CASSVAAGTHSPLHF

J: TRBJ2-5
D: -
V: TRBV21-1
size: -
DNA: TGTGCCAGCAGCCATCCTGATAGCAAGGACCCTCAAGAGACCCAGTACTTC
CDR3: CASSHPDSKDPQETQYF

J: TRBJ1-2
D: -
V: TRBV12-3/TRBV12-4
size: -
DNA: TGTGCCAGCAGTTCAAGGGCAGACTATGGCTACACCTTC
CDR3: CASSSRADYGYTF

J: TRBJ1-2
D: -
V: TRBV10-3
size: -
DNA: TGTGCCATCAGCCTTGGACCGATTAACTATGGCTACACCTTC
CDR3: CAISLGPINYGYTF

J: TRBJ2-1
D: TRBD2
V: TRBV6-2/TRBV6-3
size: -
DNA: TGTGCCAGCAGTCAGGGACTAGCGGGCTTCTTAAGCTCCTACAATGAGCAGTTCTTC
CDR3: CASSQGLAGFLSSYNEQFF

J: TRBJ2-7
D: -
V: TRBV5-1
size: -
DNA: TGCGCCAGCAGCTTGGTCGCGCACTACGAGCAGTACTTC
CDR3: CASSLVAHYEQYF

J: TRBJ2-3
D: -
V: TRBV3-1/TRBV3-2
size: once
DNA: TGTGCCAGCAGCTTTGGAGGCCGAGATACGCAGTATTTT
CDR3: CASSFGGRDTQYF

J: TRBJ1-6
D: -
V: TRBV20-1
size: -
DNA: TGCAGTGCTAGAGATAATTCACCCCTCCACTTT
CDR3: CSARDNSPLHF

J: TRBJ2-7
D: -
V: TRBV18
size: -
DNA: TGTGCCAGCTCACCTAGGGAAGGTACCTACGAGCAGTACTTC
CDR3: CASSPREGTYEQYF

J: TRBJ1-3
D: -
V: TRBV10-2
size: -
DNA: TGCGCCAGCAGTGGGTGGGGGCTAGGAAACACCATATATTTT
CDR3: CASSGWGLGNTIYF

J: TRBJ2-3
D: -
V: TRBV15
size: -
DNA: TGTGCCACCAGCAGGAGGGCGGGCACCACAGATACGCAGTATTTT
CDR3: CATSRRAGTTDTQYF

J: TRBJ2-3
D: -
V: TRBV6-5
size: -
DNA: TGTGCCAGCAGTTACTCGGGCAGGGTAGGAGATACGCAGTATTTT
CDR3: CASSYSGRVGDTQYF

J: TRBJ2-5
D: TRBD1
V: TRBV10-3
size: -
DNA: TGTGCCATCAGCTCCGGACAGGGGAACTGGGAGACCCAGTACTTC
CDR3: CAISSGQGNWETQYF

J: TRBJ1-5
D: -
V: TRBV19
size: -
DNA: TGTGCCAGTAGTTGGTCGGGTATGGGCAATCAGCCCCAGCATTTT
CDR3: CASSWSGMGNQPQHF

J: TRBJ1-5
D: -
V: TRBV27
size: -
DNA: TGTGCCAGCAGTTTACGTGCGTCTGGGCAGCCCCAGCATTTT
CDR3: CASSLRASGQPQHF

J: TRBJ2-2
D: -
V: TRBV6-5
size: -
DNA: TGTGCCAGCAGTTATTCGAACACCGGGGAGCTGTTTTTT
CDR3: CASSYSNTGELFF

J: TRBJ1-4
D: TRBD1
V: TRBV7-2
size: -
DNA: TGTGCCAGCAGCTTAGAATCGATGGGGACAGCCGGAAAACTGTTTTTT
CDR3: CASSLESMGTAGKLFF

J: TRBJ1-1
D: TRBD1
V: TRBV2
size: -
DNA: TGTGCCAGCAGGTCGGACAGGGGGGCAGAAGCTTTCTTT
CDR3: CASRSDRGAEAFF

J: TRBJ2-2
D: -
V: TRBV9
size: -
DNA: TGTGCCAGCAGCGAGGGGAGGACAGCCTTAACCGGGGAGCTGTTTTTT
CDR3: CASSEGRTALTGELFF

J: TRBJ2-7
D: -
V: TRBV3-1/TRBV3-2
size: -
DNA: TGTGCCAGCAGCCAATCTTTCAGGGACGGCTACGAGCAGTACTTC
CDR3: CASSQSFRDGYEQYF

J: TRBJ1-2
D: -
V: TRBV3-1/TRBV3-2
size: -
DNA: TGTGCCAGCAGCCTGAGGGGGGACAATGGCTACACCTTC
CDR3: CASSLRGDNGYTF

J: TRBJ1-2
D: TRBD1
V: TRBV2
size: -
DNA: TGTGCCAGCAGGGAATCCGGGACAGGGGGCAACTATGGCTACACCTTC
CDR3: CASRESGTGGNYGYTF

J: TRBJ2-5
D: -
V: TRBV2
size: -
DNA: TGTGCCAGCAGTGCGGGGGCCCAGTACTTC
CDR3: CASSAGAQYF

J: TRBJ2-1
D: -
V: TRBV5-1
size: -
DNA: TGCGCCAGCAGCTTGAGCATCACCTACAATGAGCAGTTCTTC
CDR3: CASSLSITYNEQFF

J: TRBJ2-5
D: -
V: TRBV30
size: -
DNA: TGTGCCTGGAGTGTACTAGGGCAGCTTAGAGAGACCCAGTACTTC
CDR3: CAWSVLGQLRETQYF

J: TRBJ2-2
D: TRBD1
V: TRBV7-9
size: -
DNA: TGTGCCAGCAGTCCCCGGACAGGGGACACCGGGGAGCTGTTTTTT
CDR3: CASSPRTGDTGELFF

J: TRBJ2-3
D: TRBD2
V: TRBV28
size: once
DNA: TGTGCCAGCAGTTTAGAGGCGGGGGGCCCCAGCACAGATACGCAGTATTTT
CDR3: CASSLEAGGPSTDTQYF

J: TRBJ1-1
D: -
V: TRBV3-1/TRBV3-2
size: -
DNA: TGTGCCAGCAGCCAAGGAGGGGATATTGGAGCGGCTTTCTTT
CDR3: CASSQGGDIGAAFF

J: TRBJ1-5
D: -
V: TRBV27
size: -
DNA: TGTGCCAGCAGTTTCGTGGGGAATCAGCCCCAGCATTTT
CDR3: CASSFVGNQPQHF

J: TRBJ1-2
D: -
V: TRBV19
size: -
DNA: TGTGCCAGTAGTATCAGGTCAACTAACTATGGCTACACCTTC
CDR3: CASSIRSTNYGYTF